This T cell receptor (beta chain) was sequenced for a study of early T cells in non-severe SARS-CoV-2 infection. TCRdb redid the calling of the 5' RACE reads with MiXCR, one entry per CDR3 protein. Among about 110,000 distinct CDR3 sequences, about 12% were seen once, and the ten largest hold approximately 4%. CDR3 length: 16 residues. V dropped 3 bases and J dropped 6 bases, with 18 bases sitting between them. The chain recombines TRBV12-3 or TRBV12-4 with TRBJ2-1; D is ambiguous. The receptor's source is an adult who was a healthcare worker with PCR-confirmed SARS-CoV-2 infection or an uninfected control (not recorded which). Sequencing used whole blood, obtained at baseline. CDR3 sequence: CASSFVGAPISNEQFF. Here the CDR3 DNA reads TGTGCCAGCAGTTTTGTAGGCGCTCCTATCAGCAATGAGCAGTTCTTC.